This TCR beta chain comes out of a study of blood T cell repertoires in COVID-19. Generated by immunoSEQ multiplex PCR, the TCRdb table keeps only in-frame clones and is missing some. The sample carries under 300,000 clones, roughly 86% recorded once. The CDR3 spans 12 residues. V was pared by 8 bases and J by 8 bases, with 7 bases of the junction left unmatched. In germline, CDR1 is SNHLY, CDR2 FYNNEI. This clonotype was obtained from an older woman with active or convalescent COVID-19. V usage is TRBV2 and J usage is TRBJ1-2; 8 nucleotides match TRBD1. The material sequenced was peripheral blood. CDR3 loop: CASSGDRKGYTF. As DNA, the CDR3 is TGTGCCAGCTCTGGGGACAGGAAAGGCTACACCTTC.